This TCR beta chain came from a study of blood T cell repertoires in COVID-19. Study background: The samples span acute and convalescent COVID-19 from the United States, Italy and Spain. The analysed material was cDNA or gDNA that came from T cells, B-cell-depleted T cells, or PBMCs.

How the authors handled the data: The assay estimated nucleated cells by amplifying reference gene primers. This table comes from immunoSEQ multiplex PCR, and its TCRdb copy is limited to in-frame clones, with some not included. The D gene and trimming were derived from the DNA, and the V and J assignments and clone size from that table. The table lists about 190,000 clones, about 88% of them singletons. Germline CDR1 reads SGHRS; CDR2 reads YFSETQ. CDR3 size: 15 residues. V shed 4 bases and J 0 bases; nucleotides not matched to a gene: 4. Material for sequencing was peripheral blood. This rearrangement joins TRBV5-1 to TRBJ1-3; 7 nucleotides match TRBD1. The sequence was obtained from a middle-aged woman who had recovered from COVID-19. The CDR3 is CASSRDSDSGNTIYF. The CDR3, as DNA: TGCGCCAGCAGCCGGGACAGCGACTCTGGAAACACCATATATTTT.